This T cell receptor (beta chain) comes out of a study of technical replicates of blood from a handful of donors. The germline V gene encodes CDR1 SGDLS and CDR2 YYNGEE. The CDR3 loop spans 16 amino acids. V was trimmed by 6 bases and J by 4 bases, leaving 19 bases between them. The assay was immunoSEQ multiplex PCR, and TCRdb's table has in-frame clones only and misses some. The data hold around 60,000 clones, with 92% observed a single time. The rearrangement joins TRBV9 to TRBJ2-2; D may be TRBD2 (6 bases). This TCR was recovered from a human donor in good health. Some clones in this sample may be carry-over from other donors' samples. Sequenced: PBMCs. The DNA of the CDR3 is TGTGCCAGCACCCTAGACCTAGCGACAATCACCGGGGAGCTGTTTTTT. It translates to CASTLDLATITGELFF.